These 30 T cell receptor beta chains were all obtained from the same sample, sequenced in a study of blood T cell repertoires in COVID-19. Data came from immunoSEQ multiplex PCR; TCRdb stores just in-frame clones and leaves some out. The table records fewer than 150,000 clones, about nine tenths of them present only once. Sequenced sample: peripheral blood. The receptors were sampled from a woman in her seventies with acute or convalescent COVID-19.

This chain joins TRBV5-8 and TRBJ1-4, with 7 nucleotides matching TRBD1. The germline V gene encodes CDR1 SGHTS and CDR2 YDEGEE. CDR3 length: 18 residues. Trimming took 4 bases from V and 0 from J; bases not matched to a gene: 12. This CDR3 is CASSRNRGPESTNEKLFF. DNA of the CDR3: TGTGCCAGCAGCCGGAACAGGGGCCCGGAGTCAACTAATGAAAAACTGTTTTTT.

This sequence joins TRBV6-5 and TRBJ1-5, with TRBD1 matching over 11 bases. CDR1 is MNHEY and CDR2 is SVGAGI in the germline V gene. The CDR3 runs 13 residues. Trimming at V came to 4 bases and at J to 7 bases, leaving 0 bases not matched to a gene. The CDR3 DNA reads TGTGCCAGCAGTTGGACAGGGGGCCAGCCCCAGCATTTT. Its protein is CASSWTGGQPQHF.

The chain combines TRBV2 with TRBJ1-2; 7 bases agree with TRBD1. Germline V CDR1 and CDR2: SNHLY, FYNNEI. The CDR3 is made up of 16 amino acids. The V gene end was trimmed by 6 bases and the J gene end by 5 bases; junction bases not matched to a gene: 15. The CDR3 spells CASRRDSQVPEYGYTF. The CDR3 DNA is TGTGCCAGCAGAAGGGACAGCCAAGTCCCCGAATATGGCTACACCTTC.

The V call is TRBV20-1, the J call TRBJ2-5; possible D gene TRBD1, 5 bases. There are 11 residues in the CDR3. Germline assignment: CDR1 DFQATT and CDR2 SNEGSKA (reference sequence). Between the trimmed V and J ends, which lost 6 bases and 7 bases, there was a span of 12 bases. CDR3 protein: CSAQQQGTQYF. CDR3 in DNA: TGCAGTGCCCAACAGCAGGGGACCCAGTACTTC.

The V call is TRBV18, the J call TRBJ2-2, with 9 bases that match TRBD2. The trim removed 2 bases at V and 3 bases at J, leaving 4 bases unmatched. The CDR3 is 16 amino acids. Per the germline V gene, CDR1 is KGHSH and CDR2 is LQKENI. CDR3 sequence reads: CASSPSLAGYTGELFF. CDR3 sequence (DNA): TGTGCCAGCTCACCAAGCCTAGCGGGGTACACCGGGGAGCTGTTTTTT.

The chain recombines TRBV27 with TRBJ2-7; 7 bases align to TRBD1. V was clipped by 6 bases and J by 2 bases; unmatched bases: 4. Germline V lookup: CDR1 MNHEY, CDR2 SMNVEV (reference sequence). This CDR3 is built from 13 residues. The CDR3 spells CASSPGTAYEQYF. DNA of the CDR3: TGTGCCAGCAGCCCCGGGACAGCCTACGAGCAGTACTTC.

This chain links TRBV2 with TRBJ1-2; TRBD1 agrees at 11 bases. Germline-derived CDR1 and CDR2 are SNHLY and FYNNEI. This CDR3 is 14 amino acids long. Trimming removed 7 bases from V and 4 bases from J; junction bases left unmatched: 5. Written as DNA, the CDR3 is TGTGCCAGCATTCCCGGGACAGGGGGCTATGGCTACACCTTC. Protein product: CASIPGTGGYGYTF.

The chain combines TRBV11-3 with TRBJ1-1; maybe TRBD1 (6 bases). CDR1 is SGHNT, CDR2 YENEEA, per germline. V was shortened by 5 bases and J by 7 bases, with 14 bases between the two germline ends. This CDR3 spans 13 amino acids. CDR3 coding DNA: TGTGCCAGCAGCCAAGACAGGATTGATGAAGCTTTCTTT. Its translation: CASSQDRIDEAFF.

The V and J genes are TRBV6-2 or TRBV6-3 and TRBJ1-2, with D unclear. Trimming shortened V by 3 bases and J by 1 base, and 9 bases separated the two germline ends. The CDR3 covers 14 residues. The germline CDR1 and CDR2 sequences are MNHEY and SVGEGT. CDR3 region: CASSYVGSNYGYTF. Here the CDR3 DNA reads TGTGCCAGCAGTTATGTCGGGAGTAACTATGGCTACACCTTC.

This chain links TRBV5-1 with TRBJ1-1; 7 bases map to TRBD1. V lost 4 bases, J lost 3 bases, and 6 bases stayed unmatched. The CDR3 runs to 14 residues. Germline CDR1 reads SGHRS; CDR2 reads YFSETQ. In DNA, the CDR3 is TGCGCCAGCAGCGGAGACAGGGAGGACACTGAAGCTTTCTTT. It translates to CASSGDREDTEAFF.

The gene calls are TRBV2 and TRBJ2-5; 13 bases are shared with TRBD2. This CDR3 region has 17 residues. CDR1 and CDR2 from the germline V gene are SNHLY and FYNNEI. The J segment lost 1 base and the V segment lost 6 bases, leaving 8 bases of the junction unmatched. CDR3 nucleotides: TGTGCCAGCAGGCGACTAGCGGGGGGTGACCTCCAAGAGACCCAGTACTTC. It yields the protein CASRRLAGGDLQETQYF.

V usage is TRBV3-1 (or the pseudogene TRBV3-2) and J usage is TRBJ2-3; perhaps TRBD1 as D (6 bases). V lost 4 bases and J lost 0, with 14 bases in between. The CDR3 has 16 amino acids. Germline-derived CDR1 and CDR2 are LGHDT and YNNKEL (reference sequence). This CDR3 is CASSPYDRFSTDTQYF. For the CDR3, the DNA is TGTGCCAGCAGCCCTTACGACAGGTTTAGCACAGATACGCAGTATTTT.

The chain is built from TRBV3-1 (or the pseudogene TRBV3-2) and TRBJ1-1; 10 nucleotides agree with TRBD1. The V gene end was trimmed by 7 bases and the J gene end by 5 bases; junction bases not matched to a gene: 7. CDR1 is LGHDT, CDR2 YNNKEL, per germline (reference sequence). This CDR3 comprises 14 residues. The CDR3, as DNA: TGTGCCAGCAACACCGGGACAGGGGTAACTGAAGCTTTCTTT. Translating gives CASNTGTGVTEAFF.

The V call is TRBV25-1, the J call TRBJ1-3; TRBD1 matches at 7 bases. The length of the CDR3 is 14 residues. Germline-derived CDR1 and CDR2 are MGHDK and SYGVNS. V dropped 8 bases and J dropped 1; count of bases not matched to a gene: 5. This CDR3 reads CASRIQGSGNTIYF. CDR3 DNA: TGTGCCAGCCGTATACAGGGGTCTGGAAACACCATATATTTT. Filled out from reference TRBV25-1 and TRBJ1-3, the complete variable domain reads EADIYQTPRYLVIGTGKKITLECSQTMGHDKMYWYQQDPGMELHLIHYSYGVNSTEKGDLSSESTVSRIRTEHFPLTLESARPSHTSQYLCASRIQGSGNTIYFGEGSWLTVV.

V gene TRBV5-1 combines with J gene TRBJ1-5; D gene uncertain. V lost 7 bases to trimming and J lost 9 bases, with 11 bases between them. The germline CDR1 and CDR2 sequences are SGHRS and YFSETQ. The CDR3 extends over 11 amino acids. CDR3 nucleotide sequence: TGCGCCAGCCATAACGGGAGGCCCCAGCATTTT. As protein: CASHNGRPQHF.

V gene TRBV9 combines with J gene TRBJ1-1, with D unclear. Germline V CDR1 and CDR2: SGDLS, YYNGEE. With 1 base removed from V and 1 base from J, the gap between germline ends came to 5 bases. The CDR3 is 13 residues long. CDR3 region: CASSVLGNTEAFF. The CDR3 region has the DNA TGTGCCAGCAGCGTACTAGGGAACACTGAAGCTTTCTTT. Supplemented by reference TRBV9 and TRBJ1-1, the full variable domain reads DSGVTQTPKHLITATGQRVTLRCSPRSGDLSVYWYQQSLDQGLQFLIQYYNGEERAKGNILERFSAQQFPDLHSELNLSSLELGDSALYFCASSVLGNTEAFFGQGTRLTVV.

The chain links TRBV14 to TRBJ1-2; D gene ambiguous. The CDR3 spans 13 residues. The germline V and J ends were trimmed by 3 bases and 8 bases, with 13 bases remaining between them. The germline V gene encodes CDR1 SGHDN and CDR2 FVKESK. CDR3: CASSQASWEGYTF. The CDR3 bases are TGTGCCAGCAGCCAGGCAAGCTGGGAGGGCTACACCTTC.

This chain connects TRBV30 to TRBJ2-5; TRBD1 agrees at 8 bases. The CDR3 is made up of 15 amino acids. J gave up 2 bases and V 3 bases, and 8 bases lay outside the gene matches. Looked up from germline, CDR1 is GTSNPN and CDR2 is SVGIG (reference sequence). The chain's CDR3 is CAWSRYRGIQETQYF. The CDR3 bases are TGTGCCTGGAGCCGATACAGGGGGATACAAGAGACCCAGTACTTC. Based on the CDR3 plus reference TRBV30 and TRBJ2-5, the full variable domain is SQTIHQWPATLVQPVGSPLSLECTVEGTSNPNLYWYRQAAGRGLQLLFYSVGIGQISSEVPQNLSASRPQDRQFILSSKKLLLSDSGFYLCAWSRYRGIQETQYFGPGTRLLVL.

The gene calls are TRBV6-5 and TRBJ1-3; TRBD1 might be the D (5 bases). V was trimmed by 0 bases and J by 1 base, leaving 7 bases between them. CDR3 length: 15 amino acids. Germline assignment: CDR1 MNHEY and CDR2 SVGAGI. CDR3 nucleotide sequence: TGTGCCAGCAGTTACTCGGCAGGGTCTGGAAACACCATATATTTT. This codes for CASSYSAGSGNTIYF.

CDR3 DNA: TGTGCCAGCAGCCCCAGGTCCCAAGAGACCCAGTACTTC. The encoded protein is CASSPRSQETQYF. The V and J genes are TRBV7-3 and TRBJ2-5; no clear D. This CDR3 is 13 amino acids long. In germline, CDR1 is SGHTA, CDR2 FQGTGA. The germline V and J ends were trimmed by 5 bases and 1 base, with 8 bases remaining between them.

This chain joins TRBV6-5 and TRBJ2-7, with 8 bases lining up with TRBD2. CDR1 is MNHEY, CDR2 SVGAGI, per germline. The junction had 7 bases not matched to a gene; V was cut back by 6 bases and J by 0 bases. This CDR3 region has 15 residues. This chain's CDR3 is CASRVTSESSYEQYF. CDR3 bases: TGTGCCAGCAGGGTGACTAGCGAGAGCTCCTACGAGCAGTACTTC.

The chain joins TRBV19 to TRBJ2-7; TRBD1 agrees at 8 bases. With 5 bases clipped from V and 0 bases from J, the junction kept 0 bases outside the gene matches. The CDR3 runs to 13 residues. Germline lookup yields CDR1 LNHDA and CDR2 SQIVND (reference sequence). CDR3 protein: CASSGQGSYEQYF. The CDR3 DNA reads TGTGCCAGTAGTGGACAGGGCTCCTACGAGCAGTACTTC.

The chain joins TRBV5-1 to TRBJ2-3; the D is unclear. CDR1 is SGHRS, CDR2 YFSETQ, per germline. Trimming pared 0 bases from V and 0 bases from J, leaving 17 bases between. This CDR3 region has 18 residues. This CDR3 is CASSLDGTVPPSTDTQYF. Written as DNA, the CDR3 is TGCGCCAGCAGCTTGGATGGTACAGTACCTCCTAGCACAGATACGCAGTATTTT.

The chain couples TRBV7-9 to TRBJ1-1, with D possibly being TRBD1 (6 bases). Trimming cost V 4 bases and J 4 bases, with 22 bases left between them. CDR1 and CDR2 from the germline V gene are SEHNR and FQNEAQ (reference sequence). This CDR3 region has 17 residues. The CDR3 loop reads CASSYGRGGGRGTEAFF. The CDR3, as DNA: TGTGCCAGCAGCTATGGAAGAGGGGGAGGGAGGGGCACTGAAGCTTTCTTT. The full variable domain, its missing parts supplied by reference TRBV7-9 and TRBJ1-1, is DTGVSQNPRHKITKRGQNVTFRCDPISEHNRLYWYRQTLGQGPEFLTYFQNEAQLEKSRLLSDRFSAERPKGSFSTLEIQRTEQGDSAMYLCASSYGRGGGRGTEAFFGQGTRLTVV.

The V call is TRBV18, the J call TRBJ1-5; 7 nucleotides match TRBD1. Germline V CDR1 and CDR2: KGHSH, LQKENI. The CDR3 sequence is 16 residues long. Trimming took 0 bases from V and 1 from J; bases not matched to a gene: 3. The CDR3 spells CASSPPTGRSNQPQHF. In nucleotides, the CDR3 is TGTGCCAGCTCACCACCGACAGGGAGGAGCAATCAGCCCCAGCATTTT.

V usage is TRBV7-2 and J usage is TRBJ1-2; 9 bases align to TRBD1. Per the germline V gene, CDR1 is SGHTA and CDR2 is FQGNSA. CDR3 length: 14 amino acids. V shed 1 base and J 5 bases; nucleotides not matched to a gene: 2. The CDR3 protein is CASSLDRGQYGYTF. The CDR3 coding sequence is TGTGCCAGCAGCTTAGACAGGGGGCAATATGGCTACACCTTC.

The genes are TRBV18 and TRBJ1-4, with D possibly matching TRBD1 (5 bases). Trimming cost V 2 bases and J 7 bases, with 8 bases left between them. The CDR3 has 13 residues. CDR1 and CDR2 (germline): KGHSH, LQKENI. CDR3 sequence reads: CASSPATAEKLFF. The CDR3 DNA is TGTGCCAGCTCACCAGCGACAGCTGAAAAACTGTTTTTT.

The V and J genes are TRBV18 and TRBJ1-5; D is undetermined. V was cut by 0 bases and J by 4 bases, with 13 bases left in between. This CDR3 contains 16 residues. CDR1 is KGHSH, CDR2 LQKENI, per germline. The CDR3 DNA sequence: TGTGCCAGCTCACCACCGGGAGGGTATGAAAATCAGCCCCAGCATTTT. It encodes CASSPPGGYENQPQHF.

This clone was seen a few times. The chain recombines TRBV24-1 with TRBJ2-2; 7 bases are shared with TRBD1. The CDR3 totals 14 residues. Losses at the gene ends were 7 bases for V and 6 bases for J; bases not matched to a gene: 7. Germline CDR1 KGHDR, CDR2 SFDVKD. This CDR3 reads CATSQQGTAGELFF. In DNA, the CDR3 is TGTGCCACCAGCCAACAGGGGACGGCCGGGGAGCTGTTTTTT.

The genes are TRBV4-2 and TRBJ2-5, with 11 bases lining up with TRBD2. Germline lookup yields CDR1 LGHNA and CDR2 YNFKEQ. CDR3 size: 15 residues. V lost 4 bases, J lost 3 bases, and 4 bases stayed unmatched. The CDR3 spells CASSPQLAGEETQYF. CDR3 sequence (DNA): TGTGCCAGCAGCCCTCAACTAGCGGGGGAAGAGACCCAGTACTTC.